Following are 15 T cell receptor beta chains from one sample sequenced in a study of regulatory T cells in long-lasting Graves disease. Noted time point: persistent/refractory GD, antithyroid drugs over 5 years with positive TRAb. After RNA was extracted from PBMCs, the TCR library was made from it. CDR3-region Arm-PCR and iRepertoire HTBI primers produced the TCR beta libraries. TCRdb passed the multiplex PCR reads through MiXCR, listing each CDR3 protein once. The data hold fewer than 600,000 distinct CDR3 sequences, with around a fifth observed a single time. Specimen: peripheral blood mononuclear cells (PBMCs), collected when the disease was refractory, from a patient treated with antithyroid drugs. The receptor source for this set is a female donor with Graves disease.

Notes on this clonotype: At one end, the junction sequence differs from germline, possibly due to a read error. V and J are TRBV2 and TRBJ2-7; perhaps TRBD2 as D (5 bases). Germline V lookup: CDR1 SNHLY, CDR2 FYNNEI. The CDR3 extends over 15 amino acids. CDR3 coding DNA: TGCGCCAGCAGCCTGGACTTACTCGACGGGTACGAGCAGTACTTC. It specifies CASSLDLLDGYEQYF.

This clonotype was recorded at least ten times. The J gene is TRBJ2-7, the V gene TRBV29-1; 10 bases are a match to TRBD2. The CDR3 consists of 13 residues. The ends lost 4 bases at V and 4 bases at J; junction bases unmatched: 4. Germline loops: CDR1 SQVTM, CDR2 ANQGSEA. CDR3 nucleotide sequence: TGCAGCGTTGCTAGCGGGGGTGGATACGAGCAGTACTTC. This sequence encodes CSVASGGGYEQYF.

Remarks on this clonotype: A much more abundant neighbour one base away suggests this may be a read error. V and J are TRBV7-3 and TRBJ2-5; D gene uncertain. Germline V gives CDR1 SGHTA, CDR2 FQGTGA. Trimming cost V 5 bases and J 0 bases, with 7 bases left between them. The CDR3 consists of 13 residues. The CDR3 nucleotides are TGTGCCAGCAGCGACAATTACCAAGAGACCCAGTACTTC. Encoded protein: CASSDNYQETQYF.

As regards this clonotype: One base away lies a much larger clone, so this may be a sequencing read error. Lacking the conserved final phenylalanine or tryptophan, this CDR3 likely reflects a read error. The V gene is TRBV2, the J gene TRBJ2-1; the match to TRBD2 covers 7 bases. This CDR3 region has 15 residues. Germline lookup yields CDR1 SNHLY and CDR2 FYNNEI. Losses at the gene ends were 7 bases for V and 6 bases for J; bases not matched to a gene: 12. The CDR3 reads CASTLAGLRGNEQFS. The CDR3 nucleotides are TGTGCCAGCACCCTGGCGGGACTACGGGGCAATGAGCAGTTCTCC.

The chain has TRBV29-1 and TRBJ1-2; D not certain. CDR3 length equals 12 residues. CDR1 and CDR2 from the germline V gene are SQVTM and ANQGSEA. The V and J ends lost 3 bases and 6 bases respectively, with 11 bases between them. This CDR3 reads CSVEWPKDGYTF. CDR3 sequence (DNA): TGCAGCGTTGAGTGGCCGAAAGATGGCTACACCTTC.

In its sample, this clonotype was seen a few times. V gene TRBV12-3 or TRBV12-4 combines with J gene TRBJ2-1, with D uncertain. CDR3 size: 12 residues. V was trimmed by 5 bases and J by 7 bases, leaving 9 bases between them. CDR3 in amino acids: CASSAQGNEQFF. The CDR3 coding sequence is TGTGCCAGCAGTGCTCAAGGGAATGAGCAGTTCTTC.

The chain links TRBV19 to TRBJ1-1; 7 bases align to TRBD1. V gave up 3 bases and J gave up 3 bases; unmatched junction bases: 4. The CDR3 has 14 amino acids. CDR1 is LNHDA, CDR2 SQIVND, per germline (reference sequence). The CDR3 DNA reads TGTGCCAGTAGTATTAAGGGGGCGGACACTGAAGCTTTCTTT. Translated, it gives CASSIKGADTEAFF.

This clonotype has a count of ten or more. The gene calls are TRBV11-2 and TRBJ2-7; TRBD2 is a possible D gene (5 bases). Germline loops: CDR1 SGHAT, CDR2 FQNNGV. Trimming stripped 5 bases from V and 5 bases from J, with 10 bases between. This CDR3 spans 12 amino acids. The CDR3, as DNA: TGTGCCAGCAGCACCGAGCGGAACGAGCAGTACTTC. This sequence encodes CASSTERNEQYF.

This clonotype was picked up a small number of times. This chain joins TRBV14 and TRBJ1-4; the D is unclear. V dropped 0 bases and J dropped 0 bases, with 11 bases sitting between them. This CDR3 region has 17 residues. Germline-derived CDR1 and CDR2 are SGHDN and FVKESK. This chain's CDR3 is CASSQDRKFATNEKLFF. For the CDR3, the DNA is TGTGCCAGCAGCCAAGACAGAAAATTTGCAACTAATGAAAAACTGTTTTTT.

This clonotype was counted ten times or more. This chain connects TRBV2 to TRBJ1-1, with 8 bases that match TRBD1. There are 12 residues in the CDR3. Germline V CDR1 and CDR2: SNHLY, FYNNEI. With V trimmed by 3 bases and J by 10 bases, 4 bases remained unmatched. CDR3 nucleotides: TGTGCCAGCAGTGATGACAGGGGAATAGCTTTCTTT. This gives the protein CASSDDRGIAFF.

This clonotype was seen a few times. The chain's CDR3 is CASSHGHGEEKLFF. The DNA for the CDR3 is TGTGCCAGCAGCCACGGACATGGAGAGGAAAAACTGTTTTTT. J is TRBJ1-4 and V is TRBV5-8; D is possibly TRBD1 (5 bases). V was clipped by 4 bases and J by 8 bases, with 15 bases between them. CDR3 length: 14 residues. Germline CDR1 is SGHTS and CDR2 is YDEGEE.

This clonotype was observed at least ten times. V and J are TRBV7-9 and TRBJ2-2; possibly TRBD2 for D (5 bases). Germline V CDR1 and CDR2: SEHNR, FQNEAQ (reference sequence). This CDR3 has 15 amino acids. The germline V and J ends were trimmed by 5 bases and 2 bases, with 12 bases remaining between them. CDR3: CASSPTSLNTGELFF. The CDR3 DNA is TGTGCCAGCAGCCCAACTAGTCTTAACACCGGGGAGCTGTTTTTT.

The rearrangement uses TRBV25-1 and TRBJ1-1; D is uncertain. CDR1 is MGHDK, CDR2 SYGVNS, per germline. Trimming took 3 bases from V and 6 from J, leaving 11 bases between them. CDR3 length equals 13 residues. The CDR3 DNA reads as TGTGCCAGCAGTGACTGGTGGGCCCCTGAAGCTTTCTTT. Its protein is CASSDWWAPEAFF.

Concerning this clonotype itself: A much more abundant neighbour one base away suggests this may be a read error. The CDR3 loop is CVSSEIGRGKETQYF. In DNA form, the CDR3 reads TGTGTCAGCAGTGAAATCGGCAGGGGGAAGGAGACCCAGTACTTC. V gene TRBV6-1 combines with J gene TRBJ2-5; 7 bases align to TRBD1. Germline V CDR1 and CDR2: MNHNS, SASEGT. This CDR3 has 15 amino acids.

There are a few counts of this clonotype. The V call is TRBV6-1, the J call TRBJ2-7, with 8 bases fitting TRBD2. Germline V gives CDR1 MNHNS, CDR2 SASEGT. The CDR3 consists of 12 residues. The junction had 9 bases not matched to a gene; V was cut back by 11 bases and J by 6 bases. The CDR3 nucleotides are TGTGCCGCCGGGACTAGTCTACCCGAGCAGTACTTC. Protein sequence: CAAGTSLPEQYF.